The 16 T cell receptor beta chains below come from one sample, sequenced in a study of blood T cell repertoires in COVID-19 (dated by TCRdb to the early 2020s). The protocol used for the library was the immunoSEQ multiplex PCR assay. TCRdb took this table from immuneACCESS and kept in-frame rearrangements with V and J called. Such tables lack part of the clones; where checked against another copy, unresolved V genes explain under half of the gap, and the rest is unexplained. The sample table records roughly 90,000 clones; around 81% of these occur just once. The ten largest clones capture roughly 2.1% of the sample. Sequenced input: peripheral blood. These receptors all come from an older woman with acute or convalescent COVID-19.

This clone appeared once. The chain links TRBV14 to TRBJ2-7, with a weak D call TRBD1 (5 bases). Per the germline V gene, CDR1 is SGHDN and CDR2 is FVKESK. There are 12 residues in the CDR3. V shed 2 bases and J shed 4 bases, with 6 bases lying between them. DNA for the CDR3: TGTGCCAGCAGCCAACAGGGTTACGAGCAGTACTTC. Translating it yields CASSQQGYEQYF.

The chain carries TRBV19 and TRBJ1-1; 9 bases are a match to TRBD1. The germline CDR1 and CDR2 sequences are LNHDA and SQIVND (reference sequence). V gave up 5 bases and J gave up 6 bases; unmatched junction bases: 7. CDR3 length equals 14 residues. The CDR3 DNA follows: TGTGCCAGTAGTCCGGGACAGGGACGGCCTGAAGCTTTCTTT. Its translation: CASSPGQGRPEAFF. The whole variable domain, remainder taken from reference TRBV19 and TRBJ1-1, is DGGITQSPKYLFRKEGQNVTLSCEQNLNHDAMYWYRQDPGQGLRLIYYSQIVNDFQKGDIAEGYSVSREKKESFPLTVTSAQKNPTAFYLCASSPGQGRPEAFFGQGTRLTVV.

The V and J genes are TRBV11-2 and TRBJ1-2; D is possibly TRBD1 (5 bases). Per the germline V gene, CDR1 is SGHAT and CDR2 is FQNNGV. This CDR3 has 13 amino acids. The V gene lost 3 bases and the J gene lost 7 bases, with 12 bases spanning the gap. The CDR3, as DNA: TGTGCCAGCAGCTTGGCGGGGGTTGTTGGCTACACCTTC. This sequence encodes CASSLAGVVGYTF.

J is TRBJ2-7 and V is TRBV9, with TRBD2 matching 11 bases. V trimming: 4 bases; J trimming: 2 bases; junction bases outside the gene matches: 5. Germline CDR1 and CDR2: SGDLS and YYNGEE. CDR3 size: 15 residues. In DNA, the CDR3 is TGTGCCAGCAGCTCTGGGACTAGCGGTACCTACGAGCAGTACTTC. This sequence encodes CASSSGTSGTYEQYF.

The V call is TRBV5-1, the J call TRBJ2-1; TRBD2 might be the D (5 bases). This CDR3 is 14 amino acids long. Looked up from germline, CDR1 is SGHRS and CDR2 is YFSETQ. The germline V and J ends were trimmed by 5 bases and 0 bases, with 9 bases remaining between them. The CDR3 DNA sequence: TGCGCCAGCAGTTCTCGGGACTCCTACAATGAGCAGTTCTTC. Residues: CASSSRDSYNEQFF.

Written as DNA, the CDR3 is TGTGCCAGCAGCTTGGCCGGGGGGATGAGCTCCTACAATGAGCAGTTCTTC. This translates into CASSLAGGMSSYNEQFF. The rearrangement links TRBV5-4 to TRBJ2-1; 7 nucleotides agree with TRBD2. Trimming at V came to 0 bases and at J to 0 bases, leaving 6 bases not matched to a gene. CDR1 and CDR2 from the germline V gene are SGHNT and YYREEE (reference sequence). The length of the CDR3 is 17 residues.

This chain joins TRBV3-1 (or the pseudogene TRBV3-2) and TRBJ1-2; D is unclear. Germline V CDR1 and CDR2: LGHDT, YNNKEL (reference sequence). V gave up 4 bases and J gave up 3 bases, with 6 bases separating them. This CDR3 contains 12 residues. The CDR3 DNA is TGTGCCAGCAGCCTCCGGGACTATGGCTACACCTTC. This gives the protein CASSLRDYGYTF.

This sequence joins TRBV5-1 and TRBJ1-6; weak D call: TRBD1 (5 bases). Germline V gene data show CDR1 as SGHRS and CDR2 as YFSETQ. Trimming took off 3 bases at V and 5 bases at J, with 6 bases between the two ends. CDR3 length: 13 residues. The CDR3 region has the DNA TGCGCCAGCAGCTCGACAGATAATTCACCCCTCCACTTT. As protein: CASSSTDNSPLHF.

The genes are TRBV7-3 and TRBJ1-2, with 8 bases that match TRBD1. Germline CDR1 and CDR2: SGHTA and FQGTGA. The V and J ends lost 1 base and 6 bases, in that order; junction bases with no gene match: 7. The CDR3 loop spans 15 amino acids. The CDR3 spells CASSLSQGAGDGYTF. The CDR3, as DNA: TGTGCCAGCAGCTTAAGTCAGGGGGCAGGAGATGGCTACACCTTC.

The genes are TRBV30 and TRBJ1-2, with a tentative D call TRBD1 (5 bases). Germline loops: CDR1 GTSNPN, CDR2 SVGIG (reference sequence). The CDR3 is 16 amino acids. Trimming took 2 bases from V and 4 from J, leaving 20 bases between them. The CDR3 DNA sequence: TGTGCCTGGAGTCCCCGTGGGGGGGATAATGTCTATGGCTACACCTTC. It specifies CAWSPRGGDNVYGYTF.

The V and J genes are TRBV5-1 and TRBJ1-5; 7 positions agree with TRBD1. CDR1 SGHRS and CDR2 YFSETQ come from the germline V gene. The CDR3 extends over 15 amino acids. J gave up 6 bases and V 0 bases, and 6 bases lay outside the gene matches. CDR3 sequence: CASSLGGTVSQPQHF. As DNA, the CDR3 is TGCGCCAGCAGCTTGGGCGGGACAGTCAGTCAGCCCCAGCATTTT.

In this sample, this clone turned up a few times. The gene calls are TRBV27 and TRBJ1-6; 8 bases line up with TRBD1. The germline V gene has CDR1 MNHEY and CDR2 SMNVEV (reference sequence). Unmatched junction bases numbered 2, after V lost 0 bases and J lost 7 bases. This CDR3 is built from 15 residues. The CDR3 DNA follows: TGTGCCAGCAGTTTATCAAGACAGGGGAATTCACCCCTCCACTTT. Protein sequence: CASSLSRQGNSPLHF.

The CDR3 sequence: CASSPGPQGETQYF. The CDR3 coding sequence is TGTGCCAGCAGCCCGGGCCCTCAGGGGGAGACCCAGTACTTC. The chain uses TRBV3-1 (or the pseudogene TRBV3-2) and TRBJ2-5, with D tentatively TRBD1 (6 bases). V was pared by 4 bases and J by 5 bases, with 14 bases between. The CDR3 consists of 14 residues. Germline loops: CDR1 LGHDT, CDR2 YNNKEL (reference sequence).

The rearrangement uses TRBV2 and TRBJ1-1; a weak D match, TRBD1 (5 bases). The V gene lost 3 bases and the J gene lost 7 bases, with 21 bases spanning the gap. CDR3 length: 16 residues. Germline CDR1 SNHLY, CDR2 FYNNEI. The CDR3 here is CASSDRLQGSRYEAFF. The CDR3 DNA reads TGTGCCAGCAGTGACCGACTCCAGGGTTCGCGGTATGAAGCTTTCTTT.

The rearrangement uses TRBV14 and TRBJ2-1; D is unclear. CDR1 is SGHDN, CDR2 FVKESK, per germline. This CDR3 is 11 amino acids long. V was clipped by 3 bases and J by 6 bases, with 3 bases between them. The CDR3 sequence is CASSHSNEQFF. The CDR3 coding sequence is TGTGCCAGCAGCCACAGCAATGAGCAGTTCTTC. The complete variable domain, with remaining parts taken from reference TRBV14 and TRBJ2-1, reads EAGVTQFPSHSVIEKGQTVTLRCDPISGHDNLYWYRRVMGKEIKFLLHFVKESKQDESGMPNNRFLAERTGGTYSTLKVQPAELEDSGVYFCASSHSNEQFFGPGTRLTVL.

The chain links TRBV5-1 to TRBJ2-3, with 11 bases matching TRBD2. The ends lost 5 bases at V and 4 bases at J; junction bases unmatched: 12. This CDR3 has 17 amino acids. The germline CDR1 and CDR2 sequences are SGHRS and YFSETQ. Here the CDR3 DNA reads TGCGCCAGCAGTCCCACCGCAGGGACTAGCGGTGCAGATACGCAGTATTTT. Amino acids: CASSPTAGTSGADTQYF.